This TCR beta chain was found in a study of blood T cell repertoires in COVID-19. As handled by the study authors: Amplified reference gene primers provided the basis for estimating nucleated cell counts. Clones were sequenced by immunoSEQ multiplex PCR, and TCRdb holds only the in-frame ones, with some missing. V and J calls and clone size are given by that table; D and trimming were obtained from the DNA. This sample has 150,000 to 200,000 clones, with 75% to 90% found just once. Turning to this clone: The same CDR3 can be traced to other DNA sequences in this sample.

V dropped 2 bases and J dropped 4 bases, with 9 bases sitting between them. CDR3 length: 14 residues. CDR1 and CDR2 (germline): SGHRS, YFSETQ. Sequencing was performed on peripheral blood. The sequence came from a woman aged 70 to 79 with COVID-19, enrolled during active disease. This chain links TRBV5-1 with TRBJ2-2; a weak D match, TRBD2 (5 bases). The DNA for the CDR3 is TGCGCCAGCAGCTTCGGGGATACCACCGGGGAGCTGTTTTTT. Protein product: CASSFGDTTGELFF. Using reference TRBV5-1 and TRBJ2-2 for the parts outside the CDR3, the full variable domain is KAGVTQTPRYLIKTRGQQVTLSCSPISGHRSVSWYQQTPGQGLQFLFEYFSETQRNKGNFPGRFSGRQFSNSRSEMNVSTLELGDSALYLCASSFGDTTGELFFGEGSRLTVL.